Below, 14 T cell receptor beta chains from the same sample are listed, as sequenced in a study of CD8 T cells in ankylosing spondylitis. Their cognate antigens are unknown. TCRdb re-called the 5' RACE reads through MiXCR, storing one row per CDR3 protein. The sample has about 800,000 distinct CDR3 sequences; 12% are singletons. General study findings and limits: Apparently characteristic of ankylosing spondylitis blood was a TCR beta motif (under ten highly homologous variants).

Material for sequencing was blood, either unsorted or a sorted T cell fraction (not recorded which). Receptors originate from a male donor with ankylosing spondylitis.

This clonotype was observed many times. This chain uses TRBV29-1 with TRBJ2-1; 13 nucleotides line up with TRBD2. Trimming cost V 6 bases and J 11 bases; bases outside gene matches: 10. The CDR3 consists of 14 residues. Germline V gene data show CDR1 as SQVTM and CDR2 as ANQGSEA. The CDR3 reads CSVAGLAGEIKQFF. The CDR3 region has the DNA TGCAGCGTGGCCGGACTAGCGGGAGAGATTAAGCAGTTCTTC.

This clonotype appeared many times. V gene TRBV29-1 combines with J gene TRBJ1-5; 7 nucleotides agree with TRBD1. The CDR3 has 13 amino acids. The J segment lost 7 bases and the V segment lost 2 bases, leaving 5 bases of the junction unmatched. Germline CDR1 is SQVTM and CDR2 is ANQGSEA. As DNA, the CDR3 is TGCAGCGTTGAAAAGGGGGCTGGACAGCCCCAGCATTTT. This codes for CSVEKGAGQPQHF. Full variable domain (remainder filled in from reference TRBV29-1 and TRBJ1-5): SAVISQKPSRDICQRGTSLTIQCQVDSQVTMMFWYRQQPGQSLTLIATANQGSEATYESGFVIDKFPISRPNLTFSTLTVSNMSPEDSSIYLCSVEKGAGQPQHFGDGTRLSIL.

The sample holds a few counts of this clonotype. The rearrangement links TRBV4-2 to TRBJ2-7; D is possibly TRBD2 (7 bases). V shed 1 base and J shed 3 bases, with 13 bases lying between them. The CDR3 contains 15 residues. The germline gives CDR1 LGHNA, CDR2 YNFKEQ. The CDR3 nucleotides are TGTGCCAGCAGCCAAGTCGCGGGGGCCTTCTACGAGCAGTACTTC. Amino acid sequence: CASSQVAGAFYEQYF.

In its sample, this clonotype was seen many times. V gene TRBV12-3 or TRBV12-4 combines with J gene TRBJ1-1, with D possibly matching TRBD1 (5 bases). Trimming cost V 6 bases and J 2 bases, with 13 bases left between them. The CDR3 loop spans 14 amino acids. As DNA, the CDR3 is TGTGCCAGCAGGTTAACCGGGACCAACACTGAAGCTTTCTTT. This translates into CASRLTGTNTEAFF.

This clonotype was observed a handful of times. The gene calls are TRBV6-6 and TRBJ2-5, with D uncertain. Germline V lookup: CDR1 MNHNY, CDR2 SVGAGI (reference sequence). V was clipped by 6 bases and J by 7 bases, with 15 bases between them. The CDR3 covers 13 residues. CDR3 in amino acids: CASRPVGIWTQYF. The DNA of the CDR3 is TGTGCCAGCAGGCCCGTAGGAATATGGACCCAGTACTTC.

The rearrangement joins TRBV20-1 to TRBJ2-1; 8 nucleotides agree with TRBD2. Trimming cost V 0 bases and J 12 bases; bases outside gene matches: 10. The germline V gene encodes CDR1 DFQATT and CDR2 SNEGSKA (reference sequence). CDR3 size: 14 residues. CDR3 amino acids: CSARDTLAGYGQFF. The CDR3 bases are TGCAGTGCTAGAGATACCCTAGCGGGTTATGGGCAGTTCTTC.

This clonotype appeared many times. The genes are TRBV5-1 and TRBJ2-7; D not resolved. This CDR3 comprises 14 residues. CDR1 and CDR2 from the germline V gene are SGHRS and YFSETQ. Trimming took 0 bases from V and 6 from J, leaving 13 bases between them. The DNA for the CDR3 is TGCGCCAGCAGCTTGGTCGCAGAAGTAAGCGAGCAGTACTTC. It specifies CASSLVAEVSEQYF.

Ten or more counts support this clonotype. The chain joins TRBV29-1 to TRBJ2-7; no clear D. Trimming cost V 5 bases and J 6 bases, with 17 bases left between them. CDR3 length equals 13 residues. Germline assignment: CDR1 SQVTM and CDR2 ANQGSEA. CDR3 in amino acids: CSVRVGGRSEQYF. CDR3 nucleotides: TGCAGCGTTAGGGTGGGTGGACGGAGCGAGCAGTACTTC.

V usage is TRBV27 and J usage is TRBJ1-6; D is undetermined. The CDR3 spans 13 residues. Germline values: CDR1 MNHEY, CDR2 SMNVEV (reference sequence). With 4 bases removed from V and 11 bases from J, the gap between germline ends came to 12 bases. This chain's CDR3 is CASSSRGVPPLHF. CDR3 in DNA: TGTGCCAGCAGTTCCCGCGGGGTCCCACCCCTCCACTTT.

As concerns this clonotype: Given a far larger clone just one base away, this is likely a sequencing read error. This chain connects TRBV2 to TRBJ2-5, with no clear D. Germline-derived CDR1 and CDR2 are SNHLY and FYNNEI. V gave up 6 bases and J gave up 0 bases, with 8 bases separating them. CDR3 length equals 13 residues. The CDR3 is CASSLQYQETQYF. The DNA for the CDR3 is TGTGCCAGCAGCCTACAGTACCAAGAGACCCAGTACTTC.

This clonotype occurred a few times. This sequence joins TRBV10-3 and TRBJ2-7; the D gene is possibly TRBD2 (6 bases). The CDR3 has 16 amino acids. Germline V lookup: CDR1 ENHRY, CDR2 SYGVKD. Trimming pared 2 bases from V and 4 bases from J, leaving 18 bases between. This CDR3 reads CAISEIPGTGVYEQYF. CDR3 in DNA: TGTGCCATCAGTGAGATTCCCGGGACTGGGGTTTACGAGCAGTACTTC.

This clonotype was counted only a few times. This chain joins TRBV5-1 and TRBJ2-7; 7 nucleotides agree with TRBD1. The CDR3 is 14 residues long. Germline values: CDR1 SGHRS, CDR2 YFSETQ. V dropped 6 bases and J dropped 0; count of bases not matched to a gene: 6. CDR3 loop: CASTGQVPSYEQYF. Written as DNA, the CDR3 is TGCGCCAGCACCGGACAGGTACCCTCCTACGAGCAGTACTTC. Combining the CDR3 with reference TRBV5-1 and TRBJ2-7 gives the whole variable domain KAGVTQTPRYLIKTRGQQVTLSCSPISGHRSVSWYQQTPGQGLQFLFEYFSETQRNKGNFPGRFSGRQFSNSRSEMNVSTLELGDSALYLCASTGQVPSYEQYFGPGTRLTVT.

This clonotype was recorded many times. The CDR3 coding sequence is TGCACCGCACGAGGGAGAGGCTCCTACGAGCAGTACTTC. It codes for CTARGRGSYEQYF. This chain connects TRBV20-1 to TRBJ2-7; tentatively, D is TRBD2 (5 bases). The germline V gene encodes CDR1 DFQATT and CDR2 SNEGSKA (reference sequence). The CDR3 sequence is 13 residues long.

This clonotype was observed a few times. The chain couples TRBV20-1 to TRBJ2-1; D is unclear. V was trimmed by 3 bases and J by 7 bases, leaving 13 bases between them. CDR1 and CDR2 (germline): DFQATT, SNEGSKA (reference sequence). CDR3 size: 13 residues. The CDR3 protein is CSASGGNRNEQFF. CDR3 bases: TGCAGTGCTAGTGGTGGGAACCGTAATGAGCAGTTCTTC.